The rows below give T cell receptor beta chains drawn from one sample of a study of cytomegalovirus exposure and HLA in healthy donors. The method was immunoSEQ multiplex PCR; TCRdb's version includes in-frame clones alone and lacks a portion of them. There are tens of thousands of clones in the sample; approximately 94% occur only once, and about 1.5% lies in the top ten. The sequenced sample was PBMCs. The receptors were sampled from a man younger than 35 in good health and CMV-seropositive. CDR3s include the opening cysteine and the closing phenylalanine or tryptophan. A D gene is named only where the DNA matches it firmly. Clone size appears in some rows only: once, few, many, or a class for an expanded clone.

clone_size j_call v_call d_call cdr3_nt cdr3_aa
NA TRBJ2-5 TRBV6-5 TRBD1 TGTGCCAGCAGTTTAACAGGGGGCCCCGTACAAGAGACCCAGTACTTC CASSLTGGPVQETQYF
few TRBJ1-1 TRBV20-1 NA TGCAGTGCAAAACTTATAGAGGAAGCTTTCTTT CSAKLIEEAFF
NA TRBJ1-2 TRBV4-2 NA TGTGCCAGCAGCCAAGCCGCAGTGGGCACCGACTATGGCTACACCTTC CASSQAAVGTDYGYTF
NA TRBJ2-2 TRBV12-5 TRBD1 TGTGCTAGTGGAACGGACAGGGGGCGCGGCACCGGGGAGCTGTTTTTT CASGTDRGRGTGELFF
NA TRBJ2-7 TRBV6-5 TRBD1 TGTGCCCCGAGGTCGGGGACAGGGGTGTGCCACGAGCAGTACTTC CAPRSGTGVCHEQYF
NA TRBJ2-7 TRBV4-1 TRBD1 TGCGCCAGCAGCCCCCGGGACAGGGGGCAATACGAGCAGTACTTC CASSPRDRGQYEQYF
NA TRBJ2-1 TRBV28 NA TGTGCCAGCAGTTCCCCCCCCGCGGCGAATGAGCAGTTCTTC CASSSPPAANEQFF
NA TRBJ2-4 TRBV11-2 NA TGTGCCAGCAGCTTACTCCGCTCTTCGGGAGCCAAAAACATTCAGTACTTC CASSLLRSSGAKNIQYF
NA TRBJ2-2 TRBV7-9 TRBD1 TGTGCCAGCAGCTCGTCCGGGACAGCGAACACCGGGGAGCTGTTTTTT CASSSSGTANTGELFF
NA TRBJ2-2 TRBV11-2 TRBD2 TGTGCCAGCAGTTTCCCGGGACTAGCGGGTTCGAACACCGGGGAGCTGTTTTTT CASSFPGLAGSNTGELFF